Listed below are T cell receptor beta chains from one sample, sequenced in a study of cytomegalovirus exposure and HLA in healthy donors. Sequencing used immunoSEQ multiplex PCR; TCRdb keeps in-frame clones, though not all of them. The sample shows tens of thousands of clones, just under 95% of them seen only once. The sample consisted of PBMCs. These receptors originate from a man younger than 35 in good health and CMV-seropositive. The CDR3 runs from the conserved cysteine through the conserved F or W. A D gene is named only where the DNA matches it firmly. Some rows mark clone size as missing; the rest say once, few, many or name a class of expanded clone.

j_call	cdr3_length	d_call	v_call	clone_size	cdr3_nt	cdr3_aa
TRBJ1-2	16	NA	TRBV30	few	TGTGCCTGGAGAGTAGCGGGGGGGTATGTTTCGTATGGCTACACCTTC	CAWRVAGGYVSYGYTF
TRBJ2-5	14	TRBD2	TRBV7-9	NA	TGTGCCAGCAGCTTACTAGCGGGCCAAGAGACCCAGTACTTC	CASSLLAGQETQYF
TRBJ2-1	14	TRBD1	TRBV5-1	NA	TGCGCCAGCCGGGGACAGGGGAGCCACAATGAGCAGTTCTTC	CASRGQGSHNEQFF
TRBJ1-3	15	TRBD1	TRBV4-2	NA	TGTGCCAGCAGCCAGAGAGACAGGGAAGGAAACACCATATATTTT	CASSQRDREGNTIYF
TRBJ2-2	12	TRBD1	TRBV7-9	NA	TGTGCCAGCAGACAGGGGACCGGGGAGCTGTTTTTT	CASRQGTGELFF
TRBJ2-3	12	NA	TRBV7-6	NA	TGTGCCAGCAGCCACAAATCAGATACGCAGTATTTT	CASSHKSDTQYF
TRBJ1-4	14	TRBD1	TRBV5-1	once	TGCGCCAGCAGCCCGGGGACAGGGCAGGAAAAACTGTTTTTT	CASSPGTGQEKLFF
TRBJ2-1	18	NA	TRBV9	NA	TGTGCCAGCAGCGTGAGCGGCCAAGGATGGGCACCTTACAATGAGCAGTTCTTC	CASSVSGQGWAPYNEQFF
TRBJ1-1	16	NA	TRBV7-2	NA	TGTGCCAGCAGCTTAAGCGGGGCCGGGAGGGTCCCCCAAGCTTTCTTT	CASSLSGAGRVPQAFF
TRBJ1-1	14	NA	TRBV27	NA	TGTGCCAGCAGAATTCAGGGAATGGGCACTGAAGCTTTCTTT	CASRIQGMGTEAFF
TRBJ1-2	14	NA	TRBV29-1	NA	TGCAGCGCCCGGGGGGAAACGACAGGTGTTGGCTACACCTTC	CSARGETTGVGYTF
TRBJ1-5	16	TRBD1	TRBV28	NA	TGTGCCAGCAGTTCCTTAAGACAGGGGACCAATCAGCCCCAGCATTTT	CASSSLRQGTNQPQHF
TRBJ1-2	17	TRBD1	TRBV7-2	NA	TGTGCCAGCAGCTTAAGGACAGGGGGCGTCAGTACCTATGGCTACACCTTC	CASSLRTGGVSTYGYTF
TRBJ1-5	16	NA	TRBV19	NA	TGTGCCAGTAGTATATATTGGCAGGGGCGCAATCAGCCCCAGCATTTT	CASSIYWQGRNQPQHF
TRBJ2-2	17	TRBD2	TRBV18	NA	TGTGCCAGCTCAGCGTTCGGACTAGCGGGAAACACCGGGGAGCTGTTTTTT	CASSAFGLAGNTGELFF
TRBJ1-5	16	NA	TRBV19	NA	TGTGCCAGTAGTATTAGACACCAGGACACCTATCAGCCCCAGCATTTT	CASSIRHQDTYQPQHF
TRBJ2-2	13	NA	TRBV7-9	NA	TGTGCCAGCAGCTTGAGGGTTGCCGGGGAGCTGTTTTTT	CASSLRVAGELFF
TRBJ2-1	14	NA	TRBV7-3	few	TGTGCCAGCAGCCCCCAGACCGCGGACAGAGGGCAGTTCTTC	CASSPQTADRGQFF
TRBJ1-5	16	NA	TRBV5-1	once	TGCGCCAGCAGCCCGGCGGGGGACCTCGGCAATCAGCCCCAGCATTTT	CASSPAGDLGNQPQHF
TRBJ2-1	14	NA	TRBV11-3	NA	TGTGCCAGCAGCTCGGGATTGTCCTACAATGAGCAGTTCTTC	CASSSGLSYNEQFF
TRBJ2-1	14	TRBD2	TRBV4-2	once	TGTGCCAGCAGCCAAGATGGGACTAGCAATGAGCAGTTCTTC	CASSQDGTSNEQFF
TRBJ2-2	17	TRBD2	TRBV5-4	NA	TGTGCCAGCAGCTTGGGGGGTAGCGGGAGTTTAACCGGGGAGCTGTTTTTT	CASSLGGSGSLTGELFF
TRBJ2-5	14	NA	TRBV6-7	NA	TGTGCCAGCAGTTACGGAACGGGTCAAGAGACCCAGTACTTC	CASSYGTGQETQYF
TRBJ1-1	15	NA	TRBV5-1	NA	TGCGCCAGCAGCTTGGCGTCTGGGGGCAACACTGAAGCTTTCTTT	CASSLASGGNTEAFF
TRBJ2-5	13	NA	TRBV2	NA	TGTGCCAGCGAGGAGCACCCTCAAGAGACCCAGTACTTC	CASEEHPQETQYF
TRBJ2-3	16	TRBD2	TRBV11-2	NA	TGTGCCAGCAGCGCCCGACTAGCGGGGACCACAGATACGCAGTATTTT	CASSARLAGTTDTQYF
TRBJ2-3	14	TRBD2	TRBV9	NA	TGTGCCAGCAGCGTAGGGGCGGGGGGGAATACGCAGTATTTT	CASSVGAGGNTQYF
TRBJ2-4	18	TRBD1	TRBV5-1	NA	TGCGCCAGCAGCGCCGGGACAGGGGAAATTCTAGCCAAAAACATTCAGTACTTC	CASSAGTGEILAKNIQYF
TRBJ2-7	12	TRBD1	TRBV5-1	NA	TGCGCCAGCAGCTGGACAGGGGACGAGCAGTACTTC	CASSWTGDEQYF
TRBJ1-3	15	TRBD1	TRBV7-6	few	TGTGCCAGCAGCGAGGGACAGACCTCTGGAAACACCATATATTTT	CASSEGQTSGNTIYF
TRBJ2-7	12	TRBD1	TRBV6-1	NA	TGTGCCACCCGACAGGGTTCCTACGAGCAGTACTTC	CATRQGSYEQYF
TRBJ2-7	18	NA	TRBV21-1	NA	TGTGCCAGCAGCATCGGATGTACCGGGGCGGGGAGCTCCTACGAGCAGTACTTC	CASSIGCTGAGSSYEQYF
TRBJ2-5	14	TRBD2	TRBV9	NA	TGTGCCAGCAGCTCATCCCTCGGGGGGGGGCCCCAGTACTTC	CASSSSLGGGPQYF
TRBJ2-7	18	NA	TRBV5-1	NA	TGCGCCAGCAGCTTGGCCCCGCTTGGGGGAGGAAGGGTCTACGAGCAGTACTTC	CASSLAPLGGGRVYEQYF
TRBJ2-3	14	NA	TRBV7-9	NA	TGTGCCAGCAGCCCACCAGGAAGCACAGATACGCAGTATTTT	CASSPPGSTDTQYF
TRBJ1-6	13	TRBD1	TRBV14	NA	TGTGCCAGCAGCCGACAGGGTTCCTCACCCCTCCACTTT	CASSRQGSSPLHF
TRBJ2-7	14	NA	TRBV2	NA	TGTGCCAGCGGTGGGACTCTAGGCGTCTACGAGCAGTACTTC	CASGGTLGVYEQYF
TRBJ2-2	15	TRBD1	TRBV7-8	NA	TGTGCCAGCAAGCCGGACAGGGGCGGCACCGGGGAGCTGTTTTTT	CASKPDRGGTGELFF
TRBJ2-2	16	TRBD2	TRBV6-5	NA	TGTGCCAGCAGTTATGGGGCGGGAGGGGTCACCGGGGAGCTGTTTTTT	CASSYGAGGVTGELFF
TRBJ1-2	14	NA	TRBV6-6	few	TGTGCCAGCAGTTACGGGCGGGAACTCTATGGCTACACCTTC	CASSYGRELYGYTF
TRBJ1-2	14	NA	TRBV5-1	NA	TGCGCCAGCAGCTCGCAAACAGCTAACTATGGCTACACCTTC	CASSSQTANYGYTF
TRBJ1-4	15	NA	TRBV19	NA	TGTGCCAGTAGTATAGTGGCAGGCCACGATGAAAAACTGTTTTTT	CASSIVAGHDEKLFF
TRBJ2-5	18	TRBD1	TRBV9	NA	TGTGCCAGCAGCGTAGGAATTTATGGCAGGGGGTTGATCGAGACCCAGTACTTC	CASSVGIYGRGLIETQYF
TRBJ1-4	15	TRBD1	TRBV6-5	NA	TGTGCCAGCAGCCCCCGGACAGGGCGGGCCGAAAAACTGTTTTTT	CASSPRTGRAEKLFF
TRBJ2-1	12	TRBD1	TRBV28	NA	TGTGCCAGTCGGACAGGCCCCAATGAGCAGTTCTTC	CASRTGPNEQFF
TRBJ1-5	12	NA	TRBV6-1	NA	TGTGCCAGCACGGGAGGCAATCAGCCCCAGCATTTT	CASTGGNQPQHF
TRBJ2-1	15	NA	TRBV6-1	NA	TGTGCCAGCAGAAAAGGGGTTGGGGTTTACAATGAGCAGTTCTTC	CASRKGVGVYNEQFF
TRBJ2-5	15	NA	TRBV7-6	NA	TGTGCCAGCAGCTTCCTCAGACAGCCACAAGAGACCCAGTACTTC	CASSFLRQPQETQYF
TRBJ2-1	13	NA	TRBV7-3	NA	TGTGCCAGCAGCTCGACAGTATACAATGAGCAGTTCTTC	CASSSTVYNEQFF
TRBJ2-5	14	NA	TRBV7-9	NA	TGTGCCAGCAGCCCACCTGCGGGGCTTGAGACCCAGTACTTC	CASSPPAGLETQYF
TRBJ2-1	16	NA	TRBV9	NA	TGTGCCAGCAGCGCCGCAACAGGGTTTGGGGGCAATGAGCAGTTCTTC	CASSAATGFGGNEQFF
TRBJ2-1	13	NA	TRBV14	NA	TGTGCCAGCAGCCAAGCACAGTACAATGAGCAGTTCTTC	CASSQAQYNEQFF
TRBJ1-1	13	NA	TRBV9	NA	TGTGCCAGCAGCGTAGCTCACAATACTGAAGCTTTCTTT	CASSVAHNTEAFF
TRBJ1-1	15	NA	TRBV9	NA	TGTGCCAGCAGCGCCTCCCTTCAGGGGAGGGCTGAAGCTTTCTTT	CASSASLQGRAEAFF
TRBJ2-5	15	TRBD1	TRBV7-8	NA	TGTGCCAGCAGCTCCTCCGGGACAGGGAGAGAGACCCAGTACTTC	CASSSSGTGRETQYF
TRBJ1-2	15	NA	TRBV5-6	NA	TGTGCCAGCAGCTTGCAGGGTCCCTATCTCTATGGCTACACCTTC	CASSLQGPYLYGYTF